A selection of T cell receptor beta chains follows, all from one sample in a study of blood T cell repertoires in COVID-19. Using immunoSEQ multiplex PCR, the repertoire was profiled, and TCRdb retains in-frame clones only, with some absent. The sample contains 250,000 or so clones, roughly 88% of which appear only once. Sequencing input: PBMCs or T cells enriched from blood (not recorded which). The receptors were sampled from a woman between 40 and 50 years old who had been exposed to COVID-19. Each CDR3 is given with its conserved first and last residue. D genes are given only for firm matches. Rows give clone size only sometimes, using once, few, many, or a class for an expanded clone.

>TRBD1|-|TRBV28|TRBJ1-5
TGTGCCATCATGACAGGGGCCCTTTATAGCAATCAGCCCCAGCATTTT
CAIMTGALYSNQPQHF
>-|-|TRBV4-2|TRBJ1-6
TGTGCCAGCAGCCAAGGGTTGGTCGGGGGGCCGAATTCACCCCTCCACTTT
CASSQGLVGGPNSPLHF
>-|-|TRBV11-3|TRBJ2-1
TGTGCCAGCAGCGAGGGACTTGAGCAGTTCTTC
CASSEGLEQFF
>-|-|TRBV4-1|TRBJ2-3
TGCGCCAGCAGCCAAGAATGGACTACCTATACGCAGTATTTT
CASSQEWTTYTQYF
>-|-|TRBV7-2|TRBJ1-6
TGTGCCAGCAGCTTAGTGGCAGGGTTGGGTTCACCCCTCCACTTT
CASSLVAGLGSPLHF
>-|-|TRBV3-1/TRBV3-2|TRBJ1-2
TGTGCCAGCAGCCAAGGGTCGCTGGGCGCATTGTATGGCTACACCTTC
CASSQGSLGALYGYTF
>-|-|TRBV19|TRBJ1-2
TGTGCCAGTAGCCAGCCGGGTTCCTATGGCTACACCTTC
CASSQPGSYGYTF
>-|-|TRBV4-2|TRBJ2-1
TGTGCCAGCATAAATGAGGTGGAGGCGGGAGAGCAGTTCTTC
CASINEVEAGEQFF
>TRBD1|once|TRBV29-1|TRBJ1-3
TGCAGCGTCGGGACAGGGACTGGAAACACCATATATTTT
CSVGTGTGNTIYF
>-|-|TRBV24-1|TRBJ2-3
TGTGCCACCAGTCTAGCGTCCGGCACAGATACGCAGTATTTT
CATSLASGTDTQYF
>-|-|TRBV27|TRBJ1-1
TGTGCCAGCAGAAGAGGGGGTCGTGGCACTGAAGCTTTCTTT
CASRRGGRGTEAFF
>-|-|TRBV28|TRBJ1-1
TGTGCCAGCAGTTGGGAGGGAACTGAAGCTTTCTTT
CASSWEGTEAFF
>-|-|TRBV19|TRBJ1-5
TGTGCCAGTAGCAGAGAGGACAGAAATCAGCCCCAGCATTTT
CASSREDRNQPQHF
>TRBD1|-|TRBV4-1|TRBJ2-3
TGCGCCAGCAGCCACGACAGGGTCACAGATACGCAGTATTTT
CASSHDRVTDTQYF
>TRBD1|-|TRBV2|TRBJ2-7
TGTGCCAGCAGTTCGGACAGGGTGAACGACGAGCAGTACTTC
CASSSDRVNDEQYF